Listed below are T cell receptor beta chains from one sample, sequenced in a study of blood T cell repertoires in COVID-19. Method: immunoSEQ multiplex PCR; TCRdb's copy keeps in-frame clones and lacks some. This table has 180,000 or so clones, around 79% appearing once. Sequencing was performed on PBMCs or T cells enriched from blood (not recorded which). The receptors were gathered from a man aged 45-65 years who had recovered from COVID-19. The CDR3 runs from the conserved cysteine through the conserved F or W. Each record gives: clone size, J gene, V gene, CDR3 length, CDR3 protein. Clone size appears in some rows only: once, few, many, or a class for an expanded clone.

clone_size: -; j_call: TRBJ2-1; v_call: TRBV27; cdr3_length: 15; cdr3_aa: CASSVGLAGGFQQFF
clone_size: -; j_call: TRBJ1-5; v_call: TRBV24-1; cdr3_length: 13; cdr3_aa: CATSGRGNQPQHF
clone_size: -; j_call: TRBJ2-2; v_call: TRBV5-1; cdr3_length: 15; cdr3_aa: CASSATGKGTGELFF
clone_size: -; j_call: TRBJ2-1; v_call: TRBV12-5; cdr3_length: 13; cdr3_aa: CASGLVVRDEQFF
clone_size: -; j_call: TRBJ2-1; v_call: TRBV7-9; cdr3_length: 15; cdr3_aa: CASRHRDRGRDEQFF
clone_size: -; j_call: TRBJ1-5; v_call: TRBV27; cdr3_length: 15; cdr3_aa: CASRGQGDRNQPQHF
clone_size: few; j_call: TRBJ2-7; v_call: TRBV3-1/TRBV3-2; cdr3_length: 15; cdr3_aa: CASSQPPGGTSEQYF
clone_size: -; j_call: TRBJ1-6; v_call: TRBV7-7; cdr3_length: 15; cdr3_aa: CASSRGQQPDSPLHF
clone_size: -; j_call: TRBJ1-6; v_call: TRBV7-6; cdr3_length: 15; cdr3_aa: CASSLEDRADSPLHF
clone_size: -; j_call: TRBJ2-7; v_call: TRBV7-2; cdr3_length: 15; cdr3_aa: CASSTRGEDSYEQYF
clone_size: -; j_call: TRBJ2-2; v_call: TRBV9; cdr3_length: 14; cdr3_aa: CASSVVGGGGELFF
clone_size: -; j_call: TRBJ2-3; v_call: TRBV10-3; cdr3_length: 16; cdr3_aa: CAISESKDSSTDTQYF
clone_size: -; j_call: TRBJ2-7; v_call: TRBV6-5; cdr3_length: 14; cdr3_aa: CASRKLAGTYEQYF
clone_size: -; j_call: TRBJ2-7; v_call: TRBV19; cdr3_length: 15; cdr3_aa: CASSMGTGSSYEQYF
clone_size: once; j_call: TRBJ2-5; v_call: TRBV7-6; cdr3_length: 12; cdr3_aa: CASSLGPETQYF
clone_size: -; j_call: TRBJ2-3; v_call: TRBV9; cdr3_length: 17; cdr3_aa: CASSPRGLAGDTDTQYF
clone_size: -; j_call: TRBJ1-6; v_call: TRBV19; cdr3_length: 17; cdr3_aa: CASSPRIGAGGLAPLHF
clone_size: -; j_call: TRBJ1-2; v_call: TRBV3-1/TRBV3-2; cdr3_length: 15; cdr3_aa: CASSQDTAPSVGYTF
clone_size: -; j_call: TRBJ2-2; v_call: TRBV4-1; cdr3_length: 16; cdr3_aa: CASSLTTKRATGELFF
clone_size: -; j_call: TRBJ2-3; v_call: TRBV18; cdr3_length: 16; cdr3_aa: CASSPLAGPSGDTQYF
clone_size: -; j_call: TRBJ2-7; v_call: TRBV4-1; cdr3_length: 14; cdr3_aa: CASSQGQRGYEQYF
clone_size: -; j_call: TRBJ1-5; v_call: TRBV7-9; cdr3_length: 16; cdr3_aa: CASSLGDRGGNQPQHF
clone_size: -; j_call: TRBJ2-3; v_call: TRBV5-1; cdr3_length: 18; cdr3_aa: CASSLTLTGGDLADTQYF
clone_size: once; j_call: TRBJ2-3; v_call: TRBV19; cdr3_length: 15; cdr3_aa: CASSAQRESTDTQYF
clone_size: -; j_call: TRBJ2-7; v_call: TRBV29-1; cdr3_length: 14; cdr3_aa: CSASPDRGTYEQYF
clone_size: -; j_call: TRBJ1-2; v_call: TRBV19; cdr3_length: 15; cdr3_aa: CASSGGGQGNYGYTF
clone_size: -; j_call: TRBJ2-7; v_call: TRBV5-4; cdr3_length: 15; cdr3_aa: CASSSISGTNYEQYF
clone_size: -; j_call: TRBJ2-5; v_call: TRBV3-1/TRBV3-2; cdr3_length: 14; cdr3_aa: CATTDSVGQETQYF
clone_size: -; j_call: TRBJ1-2; v_call: TRBV5-1; cdr3_length: 15; cdr3_aa: CASSLVLGQNYGYTF
clone_size: -; j_call: TRBJ2-7; v_call: TRBV25-1; cdr3_length: 14; cdr3_aa: CASTPASGSYEQYF
clone_size: -; j_call: TRBJ2-6; v_call: TRBV10-3; cdr3_length: 15; cdr3_aa: CAISETGTGANVLTF
clone_size: -; j_call: TRBJ2-7; v_call: TRBV18; cdr3_length: 16; cdr3_aa: CASSHLDRGRGYEQYF
clone_size: -; j_call: TRBJ2-7; v_call: TRBV5-1; cdr3_length: 16; cdr3_aa: CASSSTSGRAFYEQYF
clone_size: -; j_call: TRBJ1-2; v_call: TRBV14; cdr3_length: 13; cdr3_aa: CASSQRGGYGYTF
clone_size: -; j_call: TRBJ1-2; v_call: TRBV6-5; cdr3_length: 13; cdr3_aa: CASSRQVFYGYTF
clone_size: -; j_call: TRBJ2-2; v_call: TRBV9; cdr3_length: 15; cdr3_aa: CASSLRGGGTGELFF
clone_size: -; j_call: TRBJ2-7; v_call: TRBV6-5; cdr3_length: 15; cdr3_aa: CASSYSMPVVDEQYF
clone_size: -; j_call: TRBJ1-6; v_call: TRBV2; cdr3_length: 16; cdr3_aa: CASWWGLQGARSPLHF
clone_size: -; j_call: TRBJ2-7; v_call: TRBV25-1; cdr3_length: 13; cdr3_aa: CATRGQISYEQYF
clone_size: -; j_call: TRBJ2-3; v_call: TRBV6-5; cdr3_length: 16; cdr3_aa: CASSYWGGMDTDTQYF
clone_size: -; j_call: TRBJ2-7; v_call: TRBV25-1; cdr3_length: 15; cdr3_aa: CASSEGAGAVYEQYF
clone_size: once; j_call: TRBJ2-7; v_call: TRBV5-4; cdr3_length: 13; cdr3_aa: CASSLAVLNEQYF
clone_size: -; j_call: TRBJ2-7; v_call: TRBV3-1/TRBV3-2; cdr3_length: 14; cdr3_aa: CASSLRGDPTEQYF
clone_size: once; j_call: TRBJ1-3; v_call: TRBV6-5; cdr3_length: 15; cdr3_aa: CASSPVGGGGNTIYF
clone_size: few; j_call: TRBJ2-3; v_call: TRBV21-1; cdr3_length: 13; cdr3_aa: CASGRDRADTQYF
clone_size: -; j_call: TRBJ1-4; v_call: TRBV28; cdr3_length: 12; cdr3_aa: CASSSRWEKLFF
clone_size: -; j_call: TRBJ1-1; v_call: TRBV7-8; cdr3_length: 17; cdr3_aa: CASSFSYRRGHSTEAFF
clone_size: -; j_call: TRBJ2-3; v_call: TRBV5-1; cdr3_length: 14; cdr3_aa: CASRTGGFPDTQYF
clone_size: -; j_call: TRBJ2-7; v_call: TRBV29-1; cdr3_length: 13; cdr3_aa: CSVFGTGRDEQYF
clone_size: -; j_call: TRBJ1-2; v_call: TRBV6-5; cdr3_length: 12; cdr3_aa: CASKGTAYGYTF
clone_size: -; j_call: TRBJ1-3; v_call: TRBV4-2; cdr3_length: 18; cdr3_aa: CASSQDPAGPLSGNTIYF
clone_size: -; j_call: TRBJ1-1; v_call: TRBV18; cdr3_length: 15; cdr3_aa: CASSSGTGRLTEAFF
clone_size: -; j_call: TRBJ2-2; v_call: TRBV29-1; cdr3_length: 12; cdr3_aa: CSVARETGELFF